This T cell receptor (beta chain) was sequenced in a study of tumor-infiltrating lymphocytes in primary liver carcinoma. At the level of the study: Sample counts of productive TCRbeta reads spanned roughly 3.5 to 8 million; these counts were similar across tissue types. Study observations and caveats: Overlap in tumor-adjacent and tumor-blood pairs fell below that of tumor region pairs.

Germline loops: CDR1 SQVTM, CDR2 ANQGSEA. This CDR3 spans 13 amino acids. As for this clonotype: The antigen is undetermined. At one end the junction does not follow the germline gene, possibly because of a read error.

Co-extracted RNA and DNA came from 20-30 mg of unsorted bulk tissue. Infection with HBV was chronic in patients; they were treatment-naive. Production of TCR beta cDNA used around 500 ng total RNA together with a constant-region primer. Three rounds of nested multiplex PCR with slightly modified ARM-PCR produced TCR beta libraries. Both of the initial two PCR rounds ran for 10 cycles and employed TRBV1-TRBV30 forward primers alongside a C-beta reverse primer. TCRdb reanalysed the multiplex PCR reads using MiXCR and keeps one entry per CDR3 protein. The repertoire holds about 92,000 distinct CDR3 sequences, with 65% to 70% as singletons.

The source is a middle-aged man with primary liver carcinoma and hepatitis B virus infection. Sequencing was done on a sample of tumor-adjacent normal liver tissue. J is TRBJ2-4 and V is TRBV29-1; D gene unclear. CDR3 residues: CSVETGAQNIQHF. The CDR3 nucleotides read TGCAGCGTTGAAACCGGAGCCCAAAACATTCAGCACTTC.